The 27 T cell receptor beta chains in this list originate from one sample, sequenced in a study of blood T cell repertoires in COVID-19. Method: immunoSEQ multiplex PCR; TCRdb's copy keeps in-frame clones and lacks some. This table has fewer than 450,000 clones, around 91% appearing once. What was sequenced was PBMCs or T cells enriched from blood (not recorded which). The receptors derive from a man aged 18 to 29 who had recovered from COVID-19.

The chain couples TRBV6-1 to TRBJ1-2; D remains unclear. This CDR3 has 12 residues. Trimming stripped 2 bases from V and 8 bases from J, with 9 bases between. Germline V gene data show CDR1 as MNHNS and CDR2 as SASEGT. The CDR3 region is CASSEYSGGYTF. In DNA form, the CDR3 reads TGTGCCAGCAGTGAATACAGCGGGGGCTACACCTTC.

In its sample, this clone was seen once. The V and J genes are TRBV19 and TRBJ1-6; D ambiguous. The CDR3 spans 13 residues. Germline V gives CDR1 LNHDA, CDR2 SQIVND (reference sequence). Deletions cut 2 bases from V and 8 bases from J, with 7 bases between. The CDR3 protein is CASSILRDSPLHF. CDR3 nucleotides: TGTGCCAGTAGTATACTACGGGATTCACCCCTCCACTTT.

CDR3 sequence: CASAPDRGRVAKNIQYF. The CDR3 DNA reads TGTGCCAGCGCGCCCGACAGGGGGCGTGTAGCCAAAAACATTCAGTACTTC. The chain uses TRBV3-1 (or the pseudogene TRBV3-2) and TRBJ2-4, with 10 bases matching TRBD1. The CDR3 extends over 17 amino acids. In germline, CDR1 is LGHDT, CDR2 YNNKEL (reference sequence). Trimming removed 8 bases from V and 0 bases from J; junction bases left unmatched: 10.

Only one count was recorded for this clone. The gene calls are TRBV10-2 and TRBJ2-5; 8 bases are shared with TRBD2. There are 13 residues in the CDR3. Looked up from germline, CDR1 is WSHSY and CDR2 is SAAADI. V dropped 6 bases and J dropped 4; count of bases not matched to a gene: 4. The CDR3 here is CASSAGGPETQYF. The CDR3 DNA sequence: TGCGCCAGCAGCGCGGGAGGCCCAGAGACCCAGTACTTC.

V is TRBV3-1 (or the pseudogene TRBV3-2) and J is TRBJ1-2; the D gene is possibly TRBD1 (5 bases). The CDR3 sequence is 13 residues long. The germline CDR1 and CDR2 sequences are LGHDT and YNNKEL (reference sequence). V was pared by 5 bases and J by 8 bases, with 15 bases between. In nucleotides, the CDR3 is TGTGCCAGCAGCTCCGGTACTCAGGGCGGCTACACCTTC. This sequence encodes CASSSGTQGGYTF.

The chain links TRBV7-9 to TRBJ2-3; TRBD1 is a possible D gene (5 bases). Trimming cost V 5 bases and J 5 bases, with 23 bases left between them. The length of the CDR3 is 17 residues. Germline CDR1 reads SEHNR; CDR2 reads FQNEAQ (reference sequence). CDR3 region: CASSPRFYGASGDTQYF. The CDR3 DNA reads TGTGCCAGCAGCCCAAGGTTCTATGGGGCCTCTGGAGATACGCAGTATTTT.

This clone is a singleton in its sample. The genes are TRBV10-3 and TRBJ1-2; 8 positions match TRBD1. The J segment lost 3 bases and the V segment lost 10 bases, leaving 10 bases of the junction unmatched. CDR3 length: 14 amino acids. CDR1 ENHRY and CDR2 SYGVKD come from the germline V gene. CDR3 bases: TGTGCCACCCAATTCCAGGGGGCCGACTATGGCTACACCTTC. Amino acid sequence: CATQFQGADYGYTF.

The chain combines TRBV25-1 with TRBJ2-5, with D uncertain. From germline, CDR1 is MGHDK and CDR2 SYGVNS. V lost 6 bases to trimming and J lost 0 bases, with 5 bases between them. The CDR3 sequence is 12 residues long. The CDR3 here is CASSEYQETQYF. DNA of the CDR3: TGTGCCAGCAGCGAGTACCAAGAGACCCAGTACTTC.

The rearrangement uses TRBV10-3 and TRBJ2-7; D unclear. Trimming left V 3 bases short and J 3 bases short, with 12 bases between. CDR3 length equals 14 residues. CDR1 is ENHRY, CDR2 SYGVKD, per germline. CDR3 nucleotide sequence: TGTGCCATCAGTGAAAACCCCACTAACTACGAGCAGTACTTC. This gives the protein CAISENPTNYEQYF.

The chain couples TRBV14 to TRBJ1-2; 8 bases agree with TRBD1. CDR3 size: 15 residues. After removal of 0 bases from V and 4 bases from J, the junction contained 4 bases not matched to a gene. The germline gives CDR1 SGHDN, CDR2 FVKESK. The CDR3 sequence is CASSQDQGAAYGYTF. The CDR3 region has the DNA TGTGCCAGCAGCCAAGACCAGGGGGCGGCCTATGGCTACACCTTC.

The rearrangement links TRBV9 to TRBJ1-3, with 7 bases lining up with TRBD1. Trimming removed 3 bases from V and 0 bases from J; junction bases left unmatched: 3. The CDR3 length is 15 residues. CDR1 is SGDLS and CDR2 is YYNGEE in the germline V gene. CDR3 in amino acids: CASSGGTDSGNTIYF. The CDR3 DNA sequence: TGTGCCAGCAGCGGGGGGACAGACTCTGGAAACACCATATATTTT.

The genes are TRBV5-1 and TRBJ1-1; TRBD1 matches 8 bases. Losses at the gene ends were 0 bases for V and 4 bases for J; bases not matched to a gene: 8. Looked up from germline, CDR1 is SGHRS and CDR2 is YFSETQ. The CDR3 sequence is 16 residues long. The CDR3 loop is CASSLEDRALGTEAFF. CDR3 DNA sequence: TGCGCCAGCAGCTTGGAGGACAGGGCGTTGGGCACTGAAGCTTTCTTT.

The gene calls are TRBV18 and TRBJ2-4; the match to TRBD1 covers 10 bases. The V segment lost 3 bases and the J segment 1 base; nucleotides outside the gene matches: 12. The CDR3 loop spans 19 amino acids. Germline V gene sequence: CDR1 KGHSH, CDR2 LQKENI. The CDR3 region has the DNA TGTGCCAGCTCACCCCCTACCACCGGGACAGGGGAGGCCAAAAACATTCAGTACTTC. It encodes CASSPPTTGTGEAKNIQYF.

This chain uses TRBV9 with TRBJ2-1; D is unclear. This CDR3 contains 14 residues. V lost 2 bases to trimming and J lost 0 bases, with 6 bases between them. CDR1 is SGDLS, CDR2 YYNGEE, per germline. The CDR3 region is CASSVTGSYNEQFF. The CDR3 DNA sequence: TGTGCCAGCAGCGTGACTGGCTCCTACAATGAGCAGTTCTTC.

The J gene is TRBJ2-7, the V gene TRBV4-1; perhaps TRBD1 as D (6 bases). The CDR3 sequence is 15 residues long. Germline CDR1 reads MGHRA; CDR2 reads YSYEKL. The V gene lost 6 bases and the J gene lost 3 bases, with 18 bases spanning the gap. The CDR3 DNA sequence: TGCGCCAGCAGTCCCGGGACACAGAAGGTCTACGAGCAGTACTTC. Protein sequence: CASSPGTQKVYEQYF.

V gene TRBV9 combines with J gene TRBJ2-2; D might be TRBD2 (5 bases). Trimming left V 4 bases short and J 0 bases short, with 10 bases between. The CDR3 sequence is 15 residues long. Per germline, CDR1 SGDLS and CDR2 YYNGEE. CDR3 sequence reads: CASSPERTNTGELFF. In DNA, the CDR3 is TGTGCCAGCAGCCCAGAGCGGACGAACACCGGGGAGCTGTTTTTT. Full variable domain (remainder filled in from reference TRBV9 and TRBJ2-2): DSGVTQTPKHLITATGQRVTLRCSPRSGDLSVYWYQQSLDQGLQFLIQYYNGEERAKGNILERFSAQQFPDLHSELNLSSLELGDSALYFCASSPERTNTGELFFGEGSRLTVL.

V gene TRBV10-1 combines with J gene TRBJ2-7, with 7 nucleotides matching TRBD1. J lost 4 bases, V lost 6 bases, and 3 bases had no gene match. The V gene's germline CDR1 is WNHNN and CDR2 SYGVQD (reference sequence). CDR3 length: 12 amino acids. The CDR3 spells CASRTGQYEQYF. In DNA, the CDR3 is TGCGCCAGCAGGACGGGACAGTACGAGCAGTACTTC.

The chain couples TRBV5-1 to TRBJ2-3, with TRBD2 matching over 15 bases. Germline assignment: CDR1 SGHRS and CDR2 YFSETQ. The junction had 6 bases not matched to a gene; V was cut back by 3 bases and J by 7 bases. The CDR3 has 16 residues. CDR3 coding DNA: TGCGCCAGCAGCTCTGGACTAGCGGGAGGGCATCATACGCAGTATTTT. Residues: CASSSGLAGGHHTQYF. Variable domain in full (rest from reference TRBV5-1 and TRBJ2-3): KAGVTQTPRYLIKTRGQQVTLSCSPISGHRSVSWYQQTPGQGLQFLFEYFSETQRNKGNFPGRFSGRQFSNSRSEMNVSTLELGDSALYLCASSSGLAGGHHTQYFGPGTRLTVL.

This clone was picked up many times. The V and J genes are TRBV6-1 and TRBJ2-7; 9 bases map to TRBD1. The CDR3 has 15 residues. Trimming took 1 base from V and 9 from J; bases not matched to a gene: 10. The germline gives CDR1 MNHNS, CDR2 SASEGT. Here the CDR3 reads CASSEGGQGIEGQYF. In nucleotides, the CDR3 is TGTGCCAGCAGTGAAGGGGGACAGGGAATTGAGGGGCAGTACTTC.

The genes are TRBV29-1 and TRBJ2-7, with TRBD2 matching 13 bases. Germline V gene data show CDR1 as SQVTM and CDR2 as ANQGSEA. CDR3 size: 15 residues. With V trimmed by 4 bases and J by 4 bases, 7 bases remained unmatched. The CDR3 reads CSVVLGLAGRYEQYF. As DNA, the CDR3 is TGCAGCGTTGTTTTGGGACTAGCGGGAAGATACGAGCAGTACTTC.

This chain's CDR3 is CATGPGDYSNQPQHF. The DNA of the CDR3 is TGTGCCACCGGACCGGGAGACTATAGCAATCAGCCCCAGCATTTT. V and J are TRBV27 and TRBJ1-5, with D unclear. There are 15 residues in the CDR3. Trimming shortened V by 10 bases and J by 0 bases, and 16 bases separated the two germline ends. CDR1 and CDR2 from the germline V gene are MNHEY and SMNVEV (reference sequence).

The chain combines TRBV11-2 with TRBJ1-1; the D gene is possibly TRBD1 (5 bases). In germline, CDR1 is SGHAT, CDR2 FQNNGV. Trimming stripped 0 bases from V and 6 bases from J, with 14 bases between. The CDR3 extends over 15 amino acids. The CDR3 DNA follows: TGTGCCAGCAGCTTAGACCCGCGGGGGGTTGCTGAAGCTTTCTTT. It translates to CASSLDPRGVAEAFF. Full variable domain (missing parts from reference TRBV11-2 and TRBJ1-1): EAGVAQSPRYKIIEKRQSVAFWCNPISGHATLYWYQQILGQGPKLLIQFQNNGVVDDSQLPKDRFSAERLKGVDSTLKIQPAKLEDSAVYLCASSLDPRGVAEAFFGQGTRLTVV.

The V and J genes are TRBV24-1 and TRBJ2-1; TRBD1 aligns across 11 bases. CDR1 KGHDR and CDR2 SFDVKD come from the germline V gene. There are 17 residues in the CDR3. V lost 4 bases to trimming and J lost 9 bases; unmatched junction nucleotides: 13. The CDR3 DNA is TGTGCCACCAGTGACGTCAAAGAGGACAGGGGGCGAAGTGAGCAGTTCTTC. This translates into CATSDVKEDRGRSEQFF.

This clone appeared a few times. This chain links TRBV5-6 with TRBJ2-7, with D unclear. CDR3 length: 11 residues. Trimming removed 3 bases at V and 4 bases at J, with 5 bases between. Looked up from germline, CDR1 is SGHDT and CDR2 is YYEEEE. CDR3 loop: CASSSSYEQYF. CDR3 DNA sequence: TGTGCCAGCAGCTCTAGTTACGAGCAGTACTTC.

The chain employs TRBV28 and TRBJ2-1; 8 nucleotides agree with TRBD2. Trimming took 3 bases from V and 6 from J; bases not matched to a gene: 4. The CDR3 spans 14 residues. Germline V gene sequence: CDR1 MDHEN, CDR2 SYDVKM. CDR3 region: CASSFAGLVNEQFF. In nucleotides, the CDR3 is TGTGCCAGCAGTTTTGCGGGACTAGTCAATGAGCAGTTCTTC.

The chain joins TRBV6-1 to TRBJ1-2; the D is unclear. Germline CDR1 reads MNHNS; CDR2 reads SASEGT. Trimming took off 2 bases at V and 4 bases at J, with 14 bases between the two ends. The CDR3 runs to 15 residues. CDR3 amino acids: CASSERGVSPYGYTF. DNA of the CDR3: TGTGCCAGCAGTGAACGCGGGGTATCCCCCTATGGCTACACCTTC.

Turning to this clone: Other DNA sequences in the sample encode the same CDR3. V gene TRBV27 combines with J gene TRBJ2-3; TRBD2 aligns across 13 bases. This CDR3 has 14 amino acids. Looked up from germline, CDR1 is MNHEY and CDR2 is SMNVEV (reference sequence). Unmatched junction bases numbered 0, after V lost 6 bases and J lost 3 bases. The CDR3 loop is CASRLAGGTDTQYF. The DNA of the CDR3 is TGTGCCAGCAGACTAGCGGGGGGGACAGATACGCAGTATTTT.